This T cell receptor beta chain was retrieved from a study of blood T cell repertoires in COVID-19. In the study overall: Whether acute or convalescent, the COVID-19 samples came from the United States, Italy and Spain. Sample material is recorded as cDNA or gDNA derived from T cells, B-cell-depleted T cells, or PBMCs.

Under the authors' procedure: Nucleated cell counts were estimated from reference gene primer amplification. Clones were sequenced by immunoSEQ multiplex PCR, and TCRdb holds only the in-frame ones, with some missing. From that table come the V and J calls and clone size; the DNA was used to work out D and trimming. The table includes some 300,000 clones, 89% detected once. Donors in Cohort 3 who had recovered were those with two negative PCRs, healthcare professional clearance, or resolution of their symptoms. Between the trimmed V and J ends, which lost 7 bases and 0 bases, there was a span of 10 bases. The CDR3 has 12 amino acids. From germline, CDR1 is SQVTM and CDR2 ANQGSEA.

Sequenced input: PBMCs or T cells enriched from blood (not recorded which). This TCR was sampled from a woman aged 30 to 39 who had recovered from COVID-19. The chain recombines TRBV29-1 with TRBJ2-7; D is unclear. CDR3 sequence (DNA): TGCAGCGCGATATTTAACTCCTACGAGCAGTACTTC. Protein: CSAIFNSYEQYF.